The clone carrying this T cell receptor beta chain has a handful of counts. The antigen is not known. This sample is part of a study of vaccination effects on CD4 cells after COVID-19. Study background: It was a median of 72 days after the second dose that post-vaccine samples were obtained.

The CDR3 covers 16 residues. Unmatched junction bases numbered 8, after V lost 6 bases and J lost 4 bases. CDR1 and CDR2 (germline): ENHRY, SYGVKD. Sequenced by immunoSEQ multiplex PCR; TCRdb stores in-frame clones only, minus some. The sample includes about 28,000 clones, around 67% of them seen just once. Study-level findings and limits: Healthy vaccinees' vaccine-induced clones included only 1 of 255 cross-reacting with common cold coronaviruses.

Under the ViraFEST assay, PBMC were stimulated with viral peptide pools so that antigen-specific CD4+ T cells expanded. Sequencing was performed afterwards. Culturing for approximately 10 days preceded CD4+ T cell isolation. Participants were vaccinated with two doses of either the BNT162b2 or mRNA-1273 vaccine. Negative nucleocapsid antibody tests before and after vaccination confirmed no previous SARS-CoV-2 infection. Cells had half their medium changed to IL-2 medium on days 3 and 7. This clonotype was obtained from a human donor who received a COVID-19 vaccine. Sequencing used CD4+ T cells from PBMCs cultured with HCoV-NL63 spike peptides, obtained after COVID-19 vaccination. The gene calls are TRBV10-3 and TRBJ2-2; 10 bases are a match to TRBD1. The CDR3 loop is CAISLRQGASTGELFF. The DNA of the CDR3 is TGTGCCATCAGCCTACGACAGGGGGCGAGCACCGGGGAGCTGTTTTTT.